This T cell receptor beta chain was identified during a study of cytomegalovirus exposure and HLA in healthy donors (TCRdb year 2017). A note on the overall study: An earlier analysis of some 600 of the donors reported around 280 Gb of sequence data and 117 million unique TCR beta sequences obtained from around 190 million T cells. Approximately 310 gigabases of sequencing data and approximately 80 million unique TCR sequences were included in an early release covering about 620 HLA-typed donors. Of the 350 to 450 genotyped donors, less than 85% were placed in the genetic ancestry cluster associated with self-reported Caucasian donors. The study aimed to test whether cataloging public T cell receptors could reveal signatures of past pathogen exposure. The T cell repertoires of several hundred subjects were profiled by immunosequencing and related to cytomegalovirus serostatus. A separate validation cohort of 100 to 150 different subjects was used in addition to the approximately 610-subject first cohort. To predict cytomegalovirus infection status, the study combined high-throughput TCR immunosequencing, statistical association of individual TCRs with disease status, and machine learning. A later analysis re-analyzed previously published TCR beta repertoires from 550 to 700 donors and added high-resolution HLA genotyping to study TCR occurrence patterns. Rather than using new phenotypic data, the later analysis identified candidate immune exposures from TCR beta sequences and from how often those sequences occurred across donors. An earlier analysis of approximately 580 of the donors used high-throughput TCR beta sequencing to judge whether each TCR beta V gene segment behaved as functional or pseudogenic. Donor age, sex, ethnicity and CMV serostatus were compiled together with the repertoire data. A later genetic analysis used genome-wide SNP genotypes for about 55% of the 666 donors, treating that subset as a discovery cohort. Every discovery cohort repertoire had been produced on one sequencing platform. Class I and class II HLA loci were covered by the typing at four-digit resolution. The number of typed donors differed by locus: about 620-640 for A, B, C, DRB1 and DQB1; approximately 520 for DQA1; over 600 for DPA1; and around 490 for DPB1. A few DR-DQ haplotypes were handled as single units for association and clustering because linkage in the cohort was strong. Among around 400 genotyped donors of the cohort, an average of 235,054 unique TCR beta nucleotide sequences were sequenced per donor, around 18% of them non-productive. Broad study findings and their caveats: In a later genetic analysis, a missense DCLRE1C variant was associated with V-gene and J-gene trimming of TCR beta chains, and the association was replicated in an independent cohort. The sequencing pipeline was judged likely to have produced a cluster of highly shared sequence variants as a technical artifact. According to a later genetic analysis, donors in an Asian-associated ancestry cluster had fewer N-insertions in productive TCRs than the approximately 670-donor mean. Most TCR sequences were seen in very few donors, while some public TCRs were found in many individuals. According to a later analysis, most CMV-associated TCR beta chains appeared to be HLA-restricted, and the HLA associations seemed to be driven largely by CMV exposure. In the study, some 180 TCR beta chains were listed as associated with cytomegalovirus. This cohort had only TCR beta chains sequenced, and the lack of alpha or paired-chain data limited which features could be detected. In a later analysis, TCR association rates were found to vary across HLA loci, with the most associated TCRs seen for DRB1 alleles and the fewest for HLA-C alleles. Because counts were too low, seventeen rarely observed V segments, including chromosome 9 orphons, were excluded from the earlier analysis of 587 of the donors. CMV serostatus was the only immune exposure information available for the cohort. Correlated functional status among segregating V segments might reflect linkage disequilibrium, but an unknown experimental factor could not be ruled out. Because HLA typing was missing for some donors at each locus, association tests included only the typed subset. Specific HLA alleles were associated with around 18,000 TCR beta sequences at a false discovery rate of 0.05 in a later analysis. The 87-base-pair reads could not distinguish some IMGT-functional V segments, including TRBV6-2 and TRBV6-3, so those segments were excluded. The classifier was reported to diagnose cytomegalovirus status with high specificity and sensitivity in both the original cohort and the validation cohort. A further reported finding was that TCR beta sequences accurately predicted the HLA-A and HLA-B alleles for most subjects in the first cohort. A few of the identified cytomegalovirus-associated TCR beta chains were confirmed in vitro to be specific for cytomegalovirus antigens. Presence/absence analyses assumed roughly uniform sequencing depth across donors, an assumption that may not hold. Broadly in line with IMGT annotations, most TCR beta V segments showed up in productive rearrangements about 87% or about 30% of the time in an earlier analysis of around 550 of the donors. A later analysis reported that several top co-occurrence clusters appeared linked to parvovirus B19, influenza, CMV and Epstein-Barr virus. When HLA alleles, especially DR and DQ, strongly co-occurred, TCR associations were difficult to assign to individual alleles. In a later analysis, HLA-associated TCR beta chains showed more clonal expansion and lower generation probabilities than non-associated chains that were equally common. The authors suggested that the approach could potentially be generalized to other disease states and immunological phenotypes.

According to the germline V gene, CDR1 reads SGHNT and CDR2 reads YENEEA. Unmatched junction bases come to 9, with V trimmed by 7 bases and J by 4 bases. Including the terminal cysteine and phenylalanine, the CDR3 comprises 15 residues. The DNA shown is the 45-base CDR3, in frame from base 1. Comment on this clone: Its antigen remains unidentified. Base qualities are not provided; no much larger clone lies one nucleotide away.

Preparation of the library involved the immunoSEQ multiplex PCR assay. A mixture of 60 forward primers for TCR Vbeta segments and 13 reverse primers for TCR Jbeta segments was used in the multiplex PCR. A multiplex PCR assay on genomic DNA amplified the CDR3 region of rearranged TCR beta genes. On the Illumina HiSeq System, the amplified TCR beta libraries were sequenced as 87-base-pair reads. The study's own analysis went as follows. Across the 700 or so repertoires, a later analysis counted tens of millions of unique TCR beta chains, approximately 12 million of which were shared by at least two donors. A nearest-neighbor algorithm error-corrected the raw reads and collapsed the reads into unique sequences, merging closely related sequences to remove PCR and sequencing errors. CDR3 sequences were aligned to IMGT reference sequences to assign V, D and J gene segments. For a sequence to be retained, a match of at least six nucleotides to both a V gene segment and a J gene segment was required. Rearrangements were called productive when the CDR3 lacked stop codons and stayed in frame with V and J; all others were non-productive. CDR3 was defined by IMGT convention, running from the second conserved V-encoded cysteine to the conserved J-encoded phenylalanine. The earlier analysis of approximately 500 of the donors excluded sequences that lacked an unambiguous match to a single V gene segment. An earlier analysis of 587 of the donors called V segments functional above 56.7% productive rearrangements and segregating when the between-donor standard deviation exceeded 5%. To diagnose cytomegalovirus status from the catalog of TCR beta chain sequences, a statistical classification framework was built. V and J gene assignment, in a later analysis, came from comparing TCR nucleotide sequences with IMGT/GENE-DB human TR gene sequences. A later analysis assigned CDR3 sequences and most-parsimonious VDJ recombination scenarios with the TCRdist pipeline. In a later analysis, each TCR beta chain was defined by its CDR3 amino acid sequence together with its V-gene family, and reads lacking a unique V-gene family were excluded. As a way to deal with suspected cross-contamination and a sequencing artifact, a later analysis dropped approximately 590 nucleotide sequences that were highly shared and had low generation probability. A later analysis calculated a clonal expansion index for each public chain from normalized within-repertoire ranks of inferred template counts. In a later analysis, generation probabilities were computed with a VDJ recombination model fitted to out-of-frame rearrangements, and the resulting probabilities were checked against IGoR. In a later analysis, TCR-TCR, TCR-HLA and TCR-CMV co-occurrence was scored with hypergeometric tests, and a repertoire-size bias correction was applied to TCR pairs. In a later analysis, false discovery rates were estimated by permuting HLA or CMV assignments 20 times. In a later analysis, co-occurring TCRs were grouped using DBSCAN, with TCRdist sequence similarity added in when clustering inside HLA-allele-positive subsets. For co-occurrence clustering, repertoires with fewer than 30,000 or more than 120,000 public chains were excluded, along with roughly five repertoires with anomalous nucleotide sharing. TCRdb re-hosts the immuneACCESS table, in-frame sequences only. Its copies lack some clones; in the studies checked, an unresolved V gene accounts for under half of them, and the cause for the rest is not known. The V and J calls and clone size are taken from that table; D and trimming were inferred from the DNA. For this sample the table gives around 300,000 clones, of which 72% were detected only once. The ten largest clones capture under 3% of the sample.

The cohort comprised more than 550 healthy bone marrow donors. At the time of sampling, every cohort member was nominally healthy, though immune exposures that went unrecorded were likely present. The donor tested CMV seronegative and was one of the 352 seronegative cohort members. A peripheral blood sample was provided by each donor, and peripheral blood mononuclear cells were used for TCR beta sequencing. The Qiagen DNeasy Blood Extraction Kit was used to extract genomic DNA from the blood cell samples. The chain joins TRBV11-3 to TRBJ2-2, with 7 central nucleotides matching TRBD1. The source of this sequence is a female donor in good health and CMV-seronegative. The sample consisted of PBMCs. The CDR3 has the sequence CASTPHRGGTGELFF. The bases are TGTGCCAGCACTCCACACAGGGGTGGCACCGGGGAGCTGTTTTTT. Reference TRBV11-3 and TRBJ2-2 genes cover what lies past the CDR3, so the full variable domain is EAGVVQSPRYKIIEKKQPVAFWCNPISGHNTLYWYLQNLGQGPELLIRYENEEAVDDSQLPKDRFSAERLKGVDSTLKIQPAELGDSAVYLCASTPHRGGTGELFFGEGSRLTVL.